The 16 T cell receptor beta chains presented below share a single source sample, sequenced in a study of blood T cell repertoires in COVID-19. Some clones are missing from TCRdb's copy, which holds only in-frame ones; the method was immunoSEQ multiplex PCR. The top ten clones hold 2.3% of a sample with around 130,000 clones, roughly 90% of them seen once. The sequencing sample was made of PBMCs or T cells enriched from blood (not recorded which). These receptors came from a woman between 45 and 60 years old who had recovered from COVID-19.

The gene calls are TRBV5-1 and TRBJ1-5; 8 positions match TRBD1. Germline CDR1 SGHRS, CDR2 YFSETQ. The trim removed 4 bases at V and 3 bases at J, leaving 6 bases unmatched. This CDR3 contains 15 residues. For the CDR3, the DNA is TGCGCCAGCAGCGCGACAGGGGTACCCAATCAGCCCCAGCATTTT. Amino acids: CASSATGVPNQPQHF.

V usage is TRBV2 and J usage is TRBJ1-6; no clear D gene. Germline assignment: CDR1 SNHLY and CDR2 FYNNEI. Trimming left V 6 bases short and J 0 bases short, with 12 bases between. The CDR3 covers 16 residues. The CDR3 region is CASSRSGSSYNSPLHF. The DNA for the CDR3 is TGTGCCAGCAGCAGGTCGGGGAGCTCCTATAATTCACCCCTCCACTTT.

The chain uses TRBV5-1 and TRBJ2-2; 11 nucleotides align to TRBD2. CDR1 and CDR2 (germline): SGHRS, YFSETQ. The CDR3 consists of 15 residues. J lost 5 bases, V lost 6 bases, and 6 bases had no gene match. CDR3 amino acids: CASTLAGGPTGELFF. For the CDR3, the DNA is TGCGCCAGCACCTTAGCGGGGGGGCCTACCGGGGAGCTGTTTTTT. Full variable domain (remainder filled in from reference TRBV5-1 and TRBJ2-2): KAGVTQTPRYLIKTRGQQVTLSCSPISGHRSVSWYQQTPGQGLQFLFEYFSETQRNKGNFPGRFSGRQFSNSRSEMNVSTLELGDSALYLCASTLAGGPTGELFFGEGSRLTVL.

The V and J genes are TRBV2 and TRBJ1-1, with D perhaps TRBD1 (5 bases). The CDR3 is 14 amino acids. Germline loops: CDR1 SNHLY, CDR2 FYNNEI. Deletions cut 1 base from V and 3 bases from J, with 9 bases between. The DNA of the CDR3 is TGTGCCAGCAGTGAAGGTGGGGGGGACACTGAAGCTTTCTTT. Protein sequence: CASSEGGGDTEAFF.

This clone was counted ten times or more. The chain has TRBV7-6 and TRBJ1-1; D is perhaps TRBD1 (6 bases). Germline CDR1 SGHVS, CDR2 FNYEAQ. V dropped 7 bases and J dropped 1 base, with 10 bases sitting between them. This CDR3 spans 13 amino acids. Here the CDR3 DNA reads TGTGCCAGCACCAAGACAGGGAACACTGAAGCTTTCTTT. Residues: CASTKTGNTEAFF.

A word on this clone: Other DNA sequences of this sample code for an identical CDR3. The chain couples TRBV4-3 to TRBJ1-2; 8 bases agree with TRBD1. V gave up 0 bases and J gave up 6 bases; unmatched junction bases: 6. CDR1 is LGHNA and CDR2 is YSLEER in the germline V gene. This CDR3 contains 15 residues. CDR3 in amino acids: CASSQDFGQGHGYTF. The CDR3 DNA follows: TGCGCCAGCAGCCAAGATTTTGGACAGGGCCATGGCTACACCTTC.

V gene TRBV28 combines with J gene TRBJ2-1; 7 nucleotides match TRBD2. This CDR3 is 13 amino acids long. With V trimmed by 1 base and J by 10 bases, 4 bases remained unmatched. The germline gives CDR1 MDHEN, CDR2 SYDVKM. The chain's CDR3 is CASSLSGGHEQFF. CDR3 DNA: TGTGCCAGCAGTTTATCGGGGGGTCACGAGCAGTTCTTC.

CDR3 residues: CASSEAGTGGDEQYF. CDR3 bases: TGTGCCAGCAGTGAAGCAGGGACAGGGGGCGACGAGCAGTACTTC. This chain links TRBV6-1 with TRBJ2-7, with TRBD1 identical over 12 bases. The germline CDR1 and CDR2 sequences are MNHNS and SASEGT. The CDR3 has 15 residues. V dropped 0 bases and J dropped 5; count of bases not matched to a gene: 2.

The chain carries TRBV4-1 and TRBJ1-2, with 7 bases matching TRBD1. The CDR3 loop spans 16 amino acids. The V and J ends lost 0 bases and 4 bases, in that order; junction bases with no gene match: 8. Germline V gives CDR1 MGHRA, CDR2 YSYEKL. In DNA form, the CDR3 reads TGCGCCAGCAGCCAAGATAGCGCCGACAGGGTCTATGGCTACACCTTC. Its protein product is CASSQDSADRVYGYTF.

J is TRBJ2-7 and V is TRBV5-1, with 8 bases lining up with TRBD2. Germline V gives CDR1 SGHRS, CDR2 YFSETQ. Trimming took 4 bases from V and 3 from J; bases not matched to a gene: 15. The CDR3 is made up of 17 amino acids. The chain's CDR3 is CASSLTDRGGGNYEQYF. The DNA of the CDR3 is TGCGCCAGCAGCCTGACCGATCGGGGCGGGGGGAACTACGAGCAGTACTTC.

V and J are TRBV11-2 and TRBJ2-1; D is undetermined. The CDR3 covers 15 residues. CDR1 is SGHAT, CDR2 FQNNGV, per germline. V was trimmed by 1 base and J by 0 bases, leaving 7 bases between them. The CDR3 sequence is CASSLVVLSYNEQFF. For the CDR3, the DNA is TGTGCCAGCAGCTTAGTTGTACTCTCCTACAATGAGCAGTTCTTC.

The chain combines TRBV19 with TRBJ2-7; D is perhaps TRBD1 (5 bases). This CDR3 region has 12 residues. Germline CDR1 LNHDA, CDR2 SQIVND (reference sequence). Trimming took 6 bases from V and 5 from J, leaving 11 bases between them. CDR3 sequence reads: CASSLPGNEQYF. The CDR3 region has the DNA TGTGCCAGTAGCTTACCAGGGAACGAGCAGTACTTC.

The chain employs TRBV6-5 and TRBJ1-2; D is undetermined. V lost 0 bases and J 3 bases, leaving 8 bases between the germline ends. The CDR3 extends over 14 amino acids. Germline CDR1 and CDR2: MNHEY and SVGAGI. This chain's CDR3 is CASSYSWGDYGYTF. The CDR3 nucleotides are TGTGCCAGCAGTTACTCTTGGGGAGACTATGGCTACACCTTC.

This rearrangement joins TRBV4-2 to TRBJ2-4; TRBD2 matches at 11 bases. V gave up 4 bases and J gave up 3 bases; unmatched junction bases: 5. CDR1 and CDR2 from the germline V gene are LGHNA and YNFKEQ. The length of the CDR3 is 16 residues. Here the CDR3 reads CASSPSSGGNKNIQYF. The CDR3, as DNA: TGTGCCAGCAGCCCGTCTAGCGGGGGGAACAAAAACATTCAGTACTTC.

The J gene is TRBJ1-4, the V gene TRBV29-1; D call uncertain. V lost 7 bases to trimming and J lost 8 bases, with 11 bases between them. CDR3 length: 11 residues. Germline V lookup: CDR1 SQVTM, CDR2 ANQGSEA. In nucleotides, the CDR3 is TGCAGCGGGAAGAGGGCCGAAAAACTGTTTTTT. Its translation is CSGKRAEKLFF.

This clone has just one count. CDR3: CASSYEHPNQPQHF. The CDR3 region has the DNA TGTGCCAGCAGTTACGAGCATCCAAATCAGCCCCAGCATTTT. J is TRBJ1-5 and V is TRBV6-6, with D hard to call. CDR1 is MNHNY, CDR2 SVGAGI, per germline (reference sequence). This CDR3 has 14 residues. The V gene lost 2 bases and the J gene lost 4 bases, with 9 bases spanning the gap.